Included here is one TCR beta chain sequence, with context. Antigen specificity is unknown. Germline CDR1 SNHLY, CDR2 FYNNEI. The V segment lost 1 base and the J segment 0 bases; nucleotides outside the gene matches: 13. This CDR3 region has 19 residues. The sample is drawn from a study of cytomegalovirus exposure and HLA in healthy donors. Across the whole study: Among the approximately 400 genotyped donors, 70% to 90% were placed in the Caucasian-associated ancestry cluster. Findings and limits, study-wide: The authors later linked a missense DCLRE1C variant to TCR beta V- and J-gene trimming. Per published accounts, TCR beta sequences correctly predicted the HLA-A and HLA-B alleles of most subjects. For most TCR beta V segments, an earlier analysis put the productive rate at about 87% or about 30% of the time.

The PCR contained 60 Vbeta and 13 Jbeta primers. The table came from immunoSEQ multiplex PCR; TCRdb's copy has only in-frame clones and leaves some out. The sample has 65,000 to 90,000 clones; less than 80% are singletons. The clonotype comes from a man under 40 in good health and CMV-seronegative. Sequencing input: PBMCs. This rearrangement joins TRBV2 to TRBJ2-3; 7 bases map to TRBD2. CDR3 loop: CASSEGGRGWEISTDTQYF. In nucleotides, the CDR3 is TGTGCCAGCAGTGAAGGCGGGAGAGGATGGGAAATCAGCACAGATACGCAGTATTTT.